What follows describes a single T cell receptor beta chain. What it binds is not known. The CDR3 length is 15 residues. The trim removed 4 bases at V and 6 bases at J, leaving 8 bases unmatched. Germline-derived CDR1 and CDR2 are SGHNT and YYREEE (reference sequence). A multiplex PCR was run with 60 Vbeta primers and 13 Jbeta primers. Original methodology: Approximately 12 million of around 85 million unique TCR beta chains were shared, per a later count. The repertoire was sequenced with immunoSEQ multiplex PCR; TCRdb's copy has only in-frame clones and lacks some. D and trimming come from the DNA, and the V and J calls and clone size come from that table. The table shows over 100,000 clones, with roughly three quarters occurring only once. These data come from a study of cytomegalovirus exposure and HLA in healthy donors. Broader study findings: In a later analysis, at a false discovery rate of 0.05, 15,000 to 20,000 TCR beta sequences matched HLA alleles. Previous analysis showed most TCR beta V segments were productive about 87% or about 30% of the time. Several top significant clusters appeared, in a later analysis, to be linked to common viral pathogens.

This TCR derives from a woman in her forties or fifties in good health and CMV-seropositive. Specimen: PBMCs. The chain uses TRBV5-4 and TRBJ2-1; 9 nucleotides align to TRBD2. In nucleotides, the CDR3 is TGTGCCAGCAGCCCCCCGGGACTAGCCGTCAATGAGCAGTTCTTC. It codes for CASSPPGLAVNEQFF.